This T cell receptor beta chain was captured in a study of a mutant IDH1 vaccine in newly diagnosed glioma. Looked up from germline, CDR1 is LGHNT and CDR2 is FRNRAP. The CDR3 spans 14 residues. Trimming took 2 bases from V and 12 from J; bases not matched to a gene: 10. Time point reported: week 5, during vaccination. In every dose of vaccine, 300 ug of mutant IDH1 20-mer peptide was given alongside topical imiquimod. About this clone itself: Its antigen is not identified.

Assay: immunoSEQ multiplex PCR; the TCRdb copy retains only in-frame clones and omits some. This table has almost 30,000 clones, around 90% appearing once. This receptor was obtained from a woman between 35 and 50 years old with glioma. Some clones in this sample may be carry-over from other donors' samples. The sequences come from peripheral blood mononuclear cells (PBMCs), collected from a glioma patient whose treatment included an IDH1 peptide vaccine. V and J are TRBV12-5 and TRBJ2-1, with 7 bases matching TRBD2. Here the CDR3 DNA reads TGTGCTAGTGGTTTGAGCGGGATAGGGAGGGGGCAGTTCTTC. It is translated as CASGLSGIGRGQFF.